The entry below describes one TCR beta chain. The sample's time point: after neoadjuvant nivolumab, at surgical resection. Blood cells were analyzed directly, without culture or expansion. Sequencing used immunoSEQ multiplex PCR; TCRdb keeps in-frame clones, though not all of them. The table has around 14,000 clones, just under 70% seen once. The V segment lost 4 bases and the J segment 2 bases; nucleotides outside the gene matches: 12. The CDR3 spans 19 residues. Per the germline V gene, CDR1 is LNHDA and CDR2 is SQIVND (reference sequence). This sample was included in a study of neoadjuvant anti-PD-1 for oral cavity cancer.

The gene calls are TRBV19 and TRBJ2-6; TRBD1 matches at 9 bases. The specimen was PBMCs, collected after nivolumab (anti-PD-1) treatment. The receptor comes from a person aged 35-79 years with oral cavity squamous cell carcinoma. DNA of the CDR3: TGTGCCAGTAGTAACATCCCGGGACAGGGAGGTACTGGGGCCAACGTCCTGACTTTC. Amino acids: CASSNIPGQGGTGANVLTF.